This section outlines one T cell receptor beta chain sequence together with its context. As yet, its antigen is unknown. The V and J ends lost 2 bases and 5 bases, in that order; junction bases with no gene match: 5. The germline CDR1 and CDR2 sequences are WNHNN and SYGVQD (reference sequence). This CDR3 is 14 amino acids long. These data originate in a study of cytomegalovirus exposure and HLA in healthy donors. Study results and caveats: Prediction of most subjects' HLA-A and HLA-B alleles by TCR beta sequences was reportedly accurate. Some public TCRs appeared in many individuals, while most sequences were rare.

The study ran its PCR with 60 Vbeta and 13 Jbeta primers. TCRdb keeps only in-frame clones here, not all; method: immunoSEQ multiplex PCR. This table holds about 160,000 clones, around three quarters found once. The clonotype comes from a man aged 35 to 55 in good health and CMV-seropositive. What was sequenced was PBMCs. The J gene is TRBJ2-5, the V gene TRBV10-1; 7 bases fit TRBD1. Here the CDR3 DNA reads TGCGCCAGCAGTGAGGGGGGACAGCACGAGACCCAGTACTTC. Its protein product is CASSEGGQHETQYF.